These 20 T cell receptor beta chains originate from one sample sequenced in a study of molecular identifiers for immune sequencing clone quantification. TCRdb reprocessed the PCR reads with MiXCR, giving one entry per CDR3 protein. The sample records 9,500 to 10,000 distinct CDR3 sequences, 19% being singletons. Sequenced sample: naive CD8+ T cells from blood, with Jurkat cell RNA spiked in. Subset indicated: FACS-sorted CD8+CD4-CCR7+CD45RA+ naive T cells. The source of these receptors is a human donor in good health. Some libraries in this study had Jurkat cell RNA spiked in.

Judged by abundance, this clonotype is medium-sized (0.01 to 0.1%). The rearrangement links TRBV29-1 to TRBJ2-3; TRBD1 matches 7 bases. V was clipped by 0 bases and J by 6 bases; unmatched bases: 15. Germline lookup yields CDR1 SQVTM and CDR2 ANQGSEA. The CDR3 spans 17 residues. The CDR3 DNA reads as TGCAGCGTTGAAGATTGGAGAGACAGGGCAGGGTTCGATACGCAGTATTTT. Translated: CSVEDWRDRAGFDTQYF.

This clonotype was recorded many times. The CDR3 DNA reads as TGTGCCAGCAGCTTCGCACAGGCCTCGAACACCGGGGAGCTGTTTTTT. Translating it yields CASSFAQASNTGELFF. This chain links TRBV13 with TRBJ2-2, with a possible D match to TRBD1 (5 bases). Trimming removed 3 bases at V and 0 bases at J, with 11 bases between. The CDR3 runs 16 residues. Per germline, CDR1 PRHDT and CDR2 FYEKMQ (reference sequence). The complete variable domain, with remaining parts taken from reference TRBV13 and TRBJ2-2, reads AAGVIQSPRHLIKEKRETATLKCYPIPRHDTVYWYQQGPGQDPQFLISFYEKMQSDKGSIPDRFSAQQFSDYHSELNMSSLELGDSALYFCASSFAQASNTGELFFGEGSRLTVL.

A note on this clonotype: Relative to the germline gene, one junction end is altered; a read error may explain this. The chain links TRBV7-8 to TRBJ2-4; perhaps TRBD1 as D (6 bases). Germline V lookup: CDR1 SGHVS, CDR2 FQNEAQ. This CDR3 has 16 residues. The CDR3 DNA reads as TGTGCCAGCAAGATCGCAGGCGCAGGGGCCAAAAACGTTCAGTGCTTC. Translated, it gives CASKIAGAGAKNVQCF.

This clonotype is judged medium-sized (0.01 to 0.1%). The chain couples TRBV28 to TRBJ2-7; 9 nucleotides align to TRBD1. V lost 6 bases, J lost 6 bases, and 9 bases stayed unmatched. CDR1 MDHEN and CDR2 SYDVKM come from the germline V gene. The CDR3 has 14 amino acids. For the CDR3, the DNA is TGTGCCAGCAGCCCCCCCGGGACAGGGTTCGAGCAGTACTTC. It yields the protein CASSPPGTGFEQYF.

This rearrangement joins TRBV2 to TRBJ1-1; 8 bases match TRBD1. Germline V lookup: CDR1 SNHLY, CDR2 FYNNEI. The trim removed 3 bases at V and 3 bases at J, leaving 6 bases unmatched. This CDR3 contains 15 residues. This CDR3 reads CASSDAGGRDTEAFF. The CDR3 DNA reads TGTGCCAGCAGTGATGCAGGGGGCAGGGACACTGAAGCTTTCTTT.

The rearrangement links TRBV5-1 to TRBJ2-7; D remains ambiguous. The CDR3 is made up of 13 amino acids. Germline V lookup: CDR1 SGHRS, CDR2 YFSETQ. Trimming removed 2 bases at V and 4 bases at J, with 10 bases between. The CDR3 protein is CASSLPDGYEQYF. In DNA form, the CDR3 reads TGCGCCAGCAGCTTACCGGACGGGTACGAGCAGTACTTC.

This clonotype qualifies as medium-sized. The V call is TRBV28, the J call TRBJ1-2, with D hard to call. Germline V lookup: CDR1 MDHEN, CDR2 SYDVKM. The germline V and J ends were trimmed by 4 bases and 3 bases, with 12 bases remaining between them. The CDR3 loop spans 14 amino acids. The CDR3 nucleotides read TGTGCCAGCAGTTATATGGGTTCCTACTATGGCTACACCTTC. Translated: CASSYMGSYYGYTF.

This clonotype is termed medium-sized. V is TRBV6-5 and J is TRBJ2-7; D is uncertain. The CDR3 runs to 14 residues. The germline V gene has CDR1 MNHEY and CDR2 SVGAGI. Trimming removed 0 bases at V and 4 bases at J, with 10 bases between. The CDR3 nucleotides read TGTGCCAGCAGTTACTCGGGCGTTACGTACGAGCAGTACTTC. Amino acid sequence: CASSYSGVTYEQYF.

Ten or more counts support this clonotype. This chain links TRBV6-2 or TRBV6-3 with TRBJ2-7; D is undetermined. The germline V and J ends were trimmed by 2 bases and 3 bases, with 11 bases remaining between them. The germline V gene has CDR1 MNHEY and CDR2 SVGEGT. The CDR3 is 14 amino acids. The CDR3 is CASSYGLEIYEQYF. CDR3 DNA: TGTGCCAGCAGTTACGGCCTAGAGATCTACGAGCAGTACTTC.

V usage is TRBV4-1 and J usage is TRBJ1-6; D might be TRBD1 (6 bases). The length of the CDR3 is 12 residues. CDR1 is MGHRA and CDR2 is YSYEKL in the germline V gene. Trimming took 7 bases from V and 7 from J, leaving 8 bases between them. CDR3 sequence (DNA): TGCGCCAGCAACACAGGGAATTCACCCCTCCACTTT. It specifies CASNTGNSPLHF.

The CDR3 DNA is TGTGCCAGCAGCCAAACGGGACTGGCTAACAATGAGCAGTTCTTC. Residues: CASSQTGLANNEQFF. The chain links TRBV11-2 to TRBJ2-1, with a possible D match to TRBD2 (6 bases). Germline V lookup: CDR1 SGHAT, CDR2 FQNNGV. The V end was cut by 5 bases, the J end by 5 bases, with 16 bases between. The CDR3 is made up of 15 amino acids.

This clonotype was seen repeatedly, ten times or more. The chain carries TRBV7-9 and TRBJ2-7, with TRBD2 identical over 8 bases. CDR1 and CDR2 from the germline V gene are SEHNR and FQNEAQ (reference sequence). The CDR3 runs 15 residues. The junction had 6 bases not matched to a gene; V was cut back by 5 bases and J by 0 bases. The CDR3 spells CASSTRGGSSYEQYF. Here the CDR3 DNA reads TGTGCCAGCAGCACCCGGGGGGGGAGCTCCTACGAGCAGTACTTC. Full variable domain (rest looked up from reference TRBV7-9 and TRBJ2-7): DTGVSQNPRHKITKRGQNVTFRCDPISEHNRLYWYRQTLGQGPEFLTYFQNEAQLEKSRLLSDRFSAERPKGSFSTLEIQRTEQGDSAMYLCASSTRGGSSYEQYFGPGTRLTVT.

In its sample, this clonotype was seen many times. The chain is built from TRBV5-1 and TRBJ2-7; no definite D call. Germline lookup yields CDR1 SGHRS and CDR2 YFSETQ. Trimming stripped 0 bases from V and 5 bases from J, with 12 bases between. CDR3 length equals 14 residues. The CDR3 reads CASSLEVIPDEQYF. For the CDR3, the DNA is TGCGCCAGCAGCTTGGAAGTCATCCCCGACGAGCAGTACTTC.

By frequency in the sample, this clonotype is medium-sized. The gene calls are TRBV29-1 and TRBJ2-3; D is uncertain. Germline V gene data show CDR1 as SQVTM and CDR2 as ANQGSEA. The CDR3 length is 16 residues. V lost 0 bases, J lost 4 bases, and 17 bases lay in between. CDR3 DNA sequence: TGCAGCGTTGAAGATCTAGGAAATATTAGTCCAGATACGCAGTATTTT. Its translation: CSVEDLGNISPDTQYF.

This clonotype ranks as medium-sized (0.01 to 0.1%). CDR3 in DNA: TGTGCCAGCAGCTTAGCTGGGCCCCATCAGCCCCAGCATTTT. As protein: CASSLAGPHQPQHF. The chain carries TRBV7-9 and TRBJ1-5; the D is unclear. With 0 bases removed from V and 5 bases from J, the gap between germline ends came to 8 bases. CDR3 length equals 14 residues. CDR1 is SEHNR and CDR2 is FQNEAQ in the germline V gene (reference sequence).

This clonotype has a count of ten or more. V gene TRBV7-8 combines with J gene TRBJ1-3; D is undetermined. Trimming took off 5 bases at V and 2 bases at J, with 16 bases between the two ends. Germline values: CDR1 SGHVS, CDR2 FQNEAQ. This CDR3 is 16 amino acids long. DNA of the CDR3: TGTGCCAGCAGCCCGCGGGGATCGGGAGCTGGAAACACCATATATTTT. Protein sequence: CASSPRGSGAGNTIYF.

This clonotype was counted ten times or more. The rearrangement links TRBV27 to TRBJ2-5; D uncertain. CDR1 is MNHEY and CDR2 is SMNVEV in the germline V gene (reference sequence). The CDR3 consists of 15 residues. Trimming pared 0 bases from V and 1 base from J, leaving 9 bases between. The CDR3 here is CASSLSGNPQETQYF. Here the CDR3 DNA reads TGTGCCAGCAGTTTATCAGGGAACCCCCAAGAGACCCAGTACTTC.

In its sample, this clonotype was seen many times. The V gene is TRBV11-2, the J gene TRBJ2-3; 10 bases are a match to TRBD2. This CDR3 has 15 residues. V shed 6 bases and J 0 bases; nucleotides not matched to a gene: 3. Germline values: CDR1 SGHAT, CDR2 FQNNGV. The CDR3 region has the DNA TGTGCCAGCAGGTCACTAGCGGGGAGCACAGATACGCAGTATTTT. Amino acids: CASRSLAGSTDTQYF.

In its sample, this clonotype was seen many times. V usage is TRBV2 and J usage is TRBJ1-1; unclear D gene. This CDR3 is built from 10 residues. Germline values: CDR1 SNHLY, CDR2 FYNNEI. The V gene lost 3 bases and the J gene lost 7 bases, with 3 bases spanning the gap. CDR3 amino acids: CASSDNEAFF. The CDR3, as DNA: TGTGCCAGCAGTGACAATGAAGCTTTCTTT.

The V and J genes are TRBV19 and TRBJ1-2, with no clear D. The length of the CDR3 is 15 residues. V was cut by 0 bases and J by 2 bases, with 10 bases left in between. The germline gives CDR1 LNHDA, CDR2 SQIVND (reference sequence). CDR3 protein: CASSIDGKRNYGYTF. The CDR3 DNA reads as TGTGCCAGTAGTATAGATGGGAAACGGAACTATGGCTACACCTTC.